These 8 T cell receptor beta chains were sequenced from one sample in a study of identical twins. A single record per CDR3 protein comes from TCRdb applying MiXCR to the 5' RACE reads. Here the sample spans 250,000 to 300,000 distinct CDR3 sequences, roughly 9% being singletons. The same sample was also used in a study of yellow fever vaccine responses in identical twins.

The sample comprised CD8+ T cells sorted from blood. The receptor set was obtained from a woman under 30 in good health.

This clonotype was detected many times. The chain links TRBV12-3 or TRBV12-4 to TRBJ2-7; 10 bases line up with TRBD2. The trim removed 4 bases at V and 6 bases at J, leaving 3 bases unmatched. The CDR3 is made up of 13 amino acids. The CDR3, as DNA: TGTGCCAGCAGTTCTAGCGGGAGTAGCGAGCAGTACTTC. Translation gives CASSSSGSSEQYF.

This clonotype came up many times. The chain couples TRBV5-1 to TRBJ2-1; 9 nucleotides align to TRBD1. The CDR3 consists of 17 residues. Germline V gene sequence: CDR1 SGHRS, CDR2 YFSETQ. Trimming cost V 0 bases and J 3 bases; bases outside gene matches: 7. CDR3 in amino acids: CASSLDHGTGLYNEQFF. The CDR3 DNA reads TGCGCCAGCAGCTTGGACCACGGGACAGGGCTCTACAATGAGCAGTTCTTC.

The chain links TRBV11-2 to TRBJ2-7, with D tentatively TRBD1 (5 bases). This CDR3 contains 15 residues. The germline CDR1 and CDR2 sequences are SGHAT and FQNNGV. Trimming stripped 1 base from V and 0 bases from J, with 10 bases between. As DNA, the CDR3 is TGTGCCAGCAGCTTAGCACTCGACAGCTCCTACGAGCAGTACTTC. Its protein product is CASSLALDSSYEQYF.

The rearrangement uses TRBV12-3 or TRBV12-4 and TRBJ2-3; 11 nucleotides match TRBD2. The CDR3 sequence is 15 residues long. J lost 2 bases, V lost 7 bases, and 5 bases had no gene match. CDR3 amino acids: CASTSTSGDTDTQYF. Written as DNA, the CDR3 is TGTGCCAGCACCTCGACTAGCGGGGACACAGATACGCAGTATTTT.

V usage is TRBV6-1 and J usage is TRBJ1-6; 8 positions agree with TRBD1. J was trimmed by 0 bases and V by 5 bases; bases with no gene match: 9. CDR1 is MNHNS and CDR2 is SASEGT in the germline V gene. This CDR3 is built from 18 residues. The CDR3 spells CASSPLGQESSYNSPLHF. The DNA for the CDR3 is TGTGCCAGCAGTCCACTGGGACAGGAGAGCTCCTATAATTCACCCCTCCACTTT.

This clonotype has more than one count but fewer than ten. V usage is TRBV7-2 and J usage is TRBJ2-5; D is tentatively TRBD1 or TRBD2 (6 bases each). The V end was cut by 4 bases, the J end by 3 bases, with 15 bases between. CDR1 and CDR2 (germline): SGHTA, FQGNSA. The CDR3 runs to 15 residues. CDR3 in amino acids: CASSYPRGPKETQYF. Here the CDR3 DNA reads TGTGCCAGCAGCTACCCTCGGGGGCCCAAAGAGACCCAGTACTTC.

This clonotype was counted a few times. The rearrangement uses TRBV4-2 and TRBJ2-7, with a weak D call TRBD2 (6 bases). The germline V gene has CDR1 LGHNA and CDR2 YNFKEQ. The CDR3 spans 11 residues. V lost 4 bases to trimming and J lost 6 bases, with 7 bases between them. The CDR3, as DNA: TGTGCCAGCAGCCGGGGGGTCGAGCAGTACTTC. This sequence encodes CASSRGVEQYF.

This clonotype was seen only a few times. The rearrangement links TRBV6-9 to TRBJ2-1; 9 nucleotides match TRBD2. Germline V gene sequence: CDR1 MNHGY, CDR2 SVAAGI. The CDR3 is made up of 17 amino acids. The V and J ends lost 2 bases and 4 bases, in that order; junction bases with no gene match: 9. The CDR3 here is CASSYGAGGPRYNEQFF. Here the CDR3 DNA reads TGTGCCAGCAGTTATGGGGCGGGAGGGCCAAGGTACAATGAGCAGTTCTTC.